The 3 T cell receptor beta chains in this list originate from one sample, sequenced in a study of T cell changes during pregnancy in multiple sclerosis. Sequencing used immunoSEQ multiplex PCR; TCRdb keeps in-frame clones, though not all of them. The repertoire holds about 57,000 clones, with 70% to 90% as singletons. Sequencing used peripheral blood, obtained after pregnancy. Every receptor here comes from a female donor with multiple sclerosis, enrolled in a pregnancy study.

This chain connects TRBV4-3 to TRBJ2-6, with a possible D match to TRBD2 (5 bases). Germline V gene sequence: CDR1 LGHNA, CDR2 YSLEER. The CDR3 is made up of 18 amino acids. V dropped 1 base and J dropped 4 bases, with 17 bases sitting between them. CDR3 sequence: CASSQAPAAQYGANVLTF. CDR3 bases: TGCGCCAGCAGCCAAGCCCCAGCGGCACAGTACGGGGCCAACGTCCTGACTTTC.

This sequence joins TRBV12-5 and TRBJ2-6; D gene uncertain. The V gene lost 1 base and the J gene lost 4 bases, with 11 bases spanning the gap. The germline gives CDR1 LGHNT, CDR2 FRNRAP. CDR3 size: 16 residues. CDR3 region: CASGLGGLRGANVLTF. The CDR3 DNA sequence: TGTGCTAGTGGTTTGGGAGGCCTCAGAGGGGCCAACGTCCTGACTTTC.

There are a few counts of this clone. The genes are TRBV2 and TRBJ2-7; 8 bases agree with TRBD1. The junction had 4 bases not matched to a gene; V was cut back by 6 bases and J by 0 bases. This CDR3 spans 14 amino acids. Germline CDR1 is SNHLY and CDR2 is FYNNEI. This CDR3 is CASRRQGNSYEQYF. The CDR3 DNA is TGTGCCAGCAGACGACAGGGGAACTCCTACGAGCAGTACTTC.